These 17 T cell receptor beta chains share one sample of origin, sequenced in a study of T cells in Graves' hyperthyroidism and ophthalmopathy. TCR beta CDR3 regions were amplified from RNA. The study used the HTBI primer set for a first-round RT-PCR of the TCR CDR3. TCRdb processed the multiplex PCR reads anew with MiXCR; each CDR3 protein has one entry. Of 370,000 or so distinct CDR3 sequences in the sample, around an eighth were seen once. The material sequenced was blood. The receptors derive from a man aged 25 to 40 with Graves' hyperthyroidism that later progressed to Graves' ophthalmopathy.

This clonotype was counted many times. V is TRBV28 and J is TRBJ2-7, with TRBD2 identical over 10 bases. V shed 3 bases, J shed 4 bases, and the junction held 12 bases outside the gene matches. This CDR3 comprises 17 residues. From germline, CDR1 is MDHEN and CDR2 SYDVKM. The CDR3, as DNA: TGTGCCAGCAGTTTCTTAGCGGGGGGCCCCCCCGTTTACGAGCAGTACTTC. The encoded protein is CASSFLAGGPPVYEQYF.

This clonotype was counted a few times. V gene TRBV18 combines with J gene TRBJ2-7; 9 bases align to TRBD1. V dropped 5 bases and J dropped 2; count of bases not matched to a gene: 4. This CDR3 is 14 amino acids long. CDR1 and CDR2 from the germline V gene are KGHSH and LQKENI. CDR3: CASSSDRGPYEQYF. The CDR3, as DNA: TGTGCCAGCTCATCGGACAGGGGACCCTACGAGCAGTACTTC. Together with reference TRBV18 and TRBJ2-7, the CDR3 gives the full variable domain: NAGVMQNPRHLVRRRGQEARLRCSPMKGHSHVYWYRQLPEEGLKFMVYLQKENIIDESGMPKERFSAEFPKEGPSILRIQQVVRGDSAAYFCASSSDRGPYEQYFGPGTRLTVT.

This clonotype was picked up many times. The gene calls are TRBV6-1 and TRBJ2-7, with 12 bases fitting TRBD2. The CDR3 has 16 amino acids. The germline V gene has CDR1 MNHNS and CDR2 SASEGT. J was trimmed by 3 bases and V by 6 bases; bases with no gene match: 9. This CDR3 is CASSLAGGSSFYEQYF. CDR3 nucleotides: TGTGCCAGCAGCCTAGCGGGGGGGTCCAGCTTCTACGAGCAGTACTTC.

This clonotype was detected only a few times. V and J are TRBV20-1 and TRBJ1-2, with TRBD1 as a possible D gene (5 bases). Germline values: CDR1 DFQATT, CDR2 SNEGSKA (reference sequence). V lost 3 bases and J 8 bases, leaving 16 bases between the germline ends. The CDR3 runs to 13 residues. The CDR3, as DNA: TGCAGTGCTAGGGGGCAGGGTAAATGGGGCTACACCTTC. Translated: CSARGQGKWGYTF.

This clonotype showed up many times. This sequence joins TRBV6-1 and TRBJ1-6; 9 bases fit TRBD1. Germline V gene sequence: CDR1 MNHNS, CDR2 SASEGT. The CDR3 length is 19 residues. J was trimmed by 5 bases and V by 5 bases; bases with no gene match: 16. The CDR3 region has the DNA TGTGCCAGCAGTACCTCCGGCCCCGGGACAGGGTTCGATAATTCACCCCTCCACTTT. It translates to CASSTSGPGTGFDNSPLHF.

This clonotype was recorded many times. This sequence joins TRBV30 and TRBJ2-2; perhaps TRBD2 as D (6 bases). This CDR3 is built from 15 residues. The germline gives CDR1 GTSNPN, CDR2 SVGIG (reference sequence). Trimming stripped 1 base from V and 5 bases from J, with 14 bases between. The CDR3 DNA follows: TGTGCCTGGAGTGCCGGGGCGGGGAATACCGGGGAGCTGTTTTTT. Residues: CAWSAGAGNTGELFF.

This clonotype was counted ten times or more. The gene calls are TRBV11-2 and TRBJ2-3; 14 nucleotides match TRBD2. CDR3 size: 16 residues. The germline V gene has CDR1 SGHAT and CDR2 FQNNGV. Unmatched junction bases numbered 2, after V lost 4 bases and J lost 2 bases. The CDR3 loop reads CASSWTSGGNTDTQYF. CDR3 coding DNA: TGTGCCAGCAGCTGGACTAGCGGGGGGAACACAGATACGCAGTATTTT.

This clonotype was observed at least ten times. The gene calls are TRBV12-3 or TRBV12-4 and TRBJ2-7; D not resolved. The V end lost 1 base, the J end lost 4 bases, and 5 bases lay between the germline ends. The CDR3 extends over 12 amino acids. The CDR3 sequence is CASSLVDYEQYF. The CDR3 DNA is TGTGCCAGCAGTTTAGTAGATTACGAGCAGTACTTC.

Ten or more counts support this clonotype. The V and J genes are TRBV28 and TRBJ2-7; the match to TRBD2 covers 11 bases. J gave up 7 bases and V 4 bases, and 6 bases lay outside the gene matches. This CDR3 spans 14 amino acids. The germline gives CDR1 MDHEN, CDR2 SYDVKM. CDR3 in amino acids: CASSWTSGYGEQYF. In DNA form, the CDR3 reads TGTGCCAGCAGTTGGACTAGCGGGTATGGAGAGCAGTACTTC.

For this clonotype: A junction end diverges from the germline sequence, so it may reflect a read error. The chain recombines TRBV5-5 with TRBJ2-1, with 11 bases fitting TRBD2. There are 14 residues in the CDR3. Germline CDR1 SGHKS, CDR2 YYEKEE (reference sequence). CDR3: CASRVAGGLDEQFF. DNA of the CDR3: TGCGCCAGCAGAGTAGCGGGGGGGCTCGATGAGCAGTTCTTC.

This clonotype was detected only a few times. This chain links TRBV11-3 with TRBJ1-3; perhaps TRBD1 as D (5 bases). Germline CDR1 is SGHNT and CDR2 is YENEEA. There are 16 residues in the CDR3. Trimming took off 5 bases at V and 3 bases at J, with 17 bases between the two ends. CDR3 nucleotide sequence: TGTGCCAGCAGCCTAACTTGGGGCAGGAATGGAAACACCATATATTTT. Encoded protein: CASSLTWGRNGNTIYF. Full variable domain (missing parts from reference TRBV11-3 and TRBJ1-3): EAGVVQSPRYKIIEKKQPVAFWCNPISGHNTLYWYLQNLGQGPELLIRYENEEAVDDSQLPKDRFSAERLKGVDSTLKIQPAELGDSAVYLCASSLTWGRNGNTIYFGEGSWLTVV.

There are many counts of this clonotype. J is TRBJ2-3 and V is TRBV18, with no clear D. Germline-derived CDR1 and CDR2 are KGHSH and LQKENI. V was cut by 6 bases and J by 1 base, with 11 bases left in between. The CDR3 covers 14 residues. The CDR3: CASSRSSGTDTQYF. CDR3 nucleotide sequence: TGTGCCAGCTCCCGATCCTCAGGCACAGATACGCAGTATTTT.

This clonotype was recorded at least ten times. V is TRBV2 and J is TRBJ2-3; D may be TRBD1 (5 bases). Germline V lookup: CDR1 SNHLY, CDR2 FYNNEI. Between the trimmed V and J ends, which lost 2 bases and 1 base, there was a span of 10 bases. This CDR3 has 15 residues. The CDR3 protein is CASSEWGKGTDTQYF. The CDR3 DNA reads TGTGCCAGCAGTGAATGGGGCAAAGGCACAGATACGCAGTATTTT. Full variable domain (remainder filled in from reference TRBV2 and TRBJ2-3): EPEVTQTPSHQVTQMGQEVILRCVPISNHLYFYWYRQILGQKVEFLVSFYNNEISEKSEIFDDQFSVERPDGSNFTLKIRSTKLEDSAMYFCASSEWGKGTDTQYFGPGTRLTVL.

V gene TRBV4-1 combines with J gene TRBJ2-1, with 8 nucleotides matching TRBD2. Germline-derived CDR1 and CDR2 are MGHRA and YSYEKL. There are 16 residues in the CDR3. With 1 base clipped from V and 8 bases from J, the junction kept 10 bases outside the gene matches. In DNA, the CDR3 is TGCGCCAGCAGCCAAGGGGTCGGGGGGGCCCCCGATGAGCAGTTCTTC. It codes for CASSQGVGGAPDEQFF.

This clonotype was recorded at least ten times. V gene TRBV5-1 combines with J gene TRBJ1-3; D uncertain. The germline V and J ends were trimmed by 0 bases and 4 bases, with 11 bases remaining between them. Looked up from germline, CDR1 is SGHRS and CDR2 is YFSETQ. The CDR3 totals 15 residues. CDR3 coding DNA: TGCGCCAGCAGCTTGGCCGGGTCCGCCGGAAACACCATATATTTT. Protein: CASSLAGSAGNTIYF.

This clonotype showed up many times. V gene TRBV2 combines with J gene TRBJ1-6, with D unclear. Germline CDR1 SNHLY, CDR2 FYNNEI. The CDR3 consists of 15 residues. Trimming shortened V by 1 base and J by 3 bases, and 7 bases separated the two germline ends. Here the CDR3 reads CASSEEQDYNSPLHF. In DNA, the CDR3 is TGTGCCAGCAGTGAAGAGCAGGACTATAATTCACCCCTCCACTTT.

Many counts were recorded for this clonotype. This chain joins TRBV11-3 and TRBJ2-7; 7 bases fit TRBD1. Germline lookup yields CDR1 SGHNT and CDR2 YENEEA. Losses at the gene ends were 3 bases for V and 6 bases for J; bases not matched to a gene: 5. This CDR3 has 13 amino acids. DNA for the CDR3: TGTGCCAGCAGCTTGACAGGGAACTTCGAGCAGTACTTC. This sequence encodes CASSLTGNFEQYF.